The clone carrying this T cell receptor (beta chain) was counted only a few times. Its target is not known. The CDR3 extends 3 residues past the end of the read, so its final part is completed from the germline J gene. Per the germline V gene, CDR1 is SEHNR and CDR2 is FQNEAQ (reference sequence). The CDR3 covers 12 residues. This record belongs to a study of T cell clonality in common variable immunodeficiency. Overall study findings and caveats: CVID patient heterogeneity limited repertoire-clinical complication correlations. Fewer TCRbeta clones were shared among CVID subjects than controls.

CVID and control samples used equivalent genomic DNA input. TCRdb's table, derived via immunoSEQ multiplex PCR, lists solely in-frame clones and lacks some. The sample has roughly 57,000 clones, none seen only once. Material for sequencing was peripheral blood mononuclear cells. J is TRBJ1-2 and V is TRBV7-9; D is undetermined. The TCR originated in a person aged 18-70 years in good health. The CDR3 sequence is CASSSYDRGYTF. CDR3 bases read: TGTGCCAGCAGCTCCTACGATCGAGGC.